A single sample is the source of the 10 T cell receptor beta chains below, sequenced in a study of breast tumors, draining lymph nodes, adjacent tissues. Breast cancer patients provided tissue from their axillary draining lymph nodes. TCRdb recomputed calls from the multiplex PCR reads with MiXCR, one row per CDR3 protein. This table holds about 270,000 distinct CDR3 sequences, 30% found once. The sequenced material came from axillary lymph node tissue. Receptors originate from a female donor with breast cancer. Some clones in this sample may be carry-over from other donors' samples.

Turning to this clonotype: A read error may account for a junction end that differs from germline. This rearrangement joins TRBV20-1 to TRBJ2-7, with 9 bases matching TRBD1. Per the germline V gene, CDR1 is DFQATT and CDR2 is SNEGSKA (reference sequence). The CDR3 runs 16 residues. CDR3 sequence reads: CSARDSSGQGLYGQHF. In DNA form, the CDR3 reads TGCAGTGCTAGAGATTCGTCGGGACAGGGTCTCTACGGGCAGCACTTC.

The chain employs TRBV27 and TRBJ1-2; D call uncertain. Germline CDR1 reads MNHEY; CDR2 reads SMNVEV (reference sequence). Between the trimmed V and J ends, which lost 3 bases and 1 base, there was a span of 6 bases. This CDR3 contains 13 residues. CDR3 nucleotides: TGTGCCAGCAGTTTGACCTATAACTATGGCTACACCTTC. It yields the protein CASSLTYNYGYTF.

This clonotype was counted at least ten times. One end of the junction is discordant with germline, which a read error may explain. V is TRBV7-2 and J is TRBJ1-3; no clear D. CDR1 and CDR2 (germline): SGHTA, FQGNSA. The CDR3 has 17 residues. CDR3 DNA: TGTGCCAGCAGCGTAGCCCTTAACGGGGTCTCCGGAAACACCATATATTTT. Translation gives CASSVALNGVSGNTIYF.

At least ten counts were recorded for this clonotype. The chain joins TRBV4-1 to TRBJ2-1; D call uncertain. Germline V gene lookup returns CDR1 MGHRA and CDR2 YSYEKL. The CDR3 is 12 amino acids. The V end lost 4 bases, the J end lost 9 bases, and 10 bases lay between the germline ends. The CDR3 protein is CASSPRLGEQFF. The CDR3 DNA reads as TGCGCCAGCAGCCCACGACTCGGTGAGCAGTTCTTC.

In this sample, this clonotype turned up many times. This chain connects TRBV11-3 to TRBJ1-2, with TRBD1 identical over 12 bases. This CDR3 is 14 amino acids long. V trimming: 6 bases; J trimming: 7 bases; junction bases outside the gene matches: 6. Germline loops: CDR1 SGHNT, CDR2 YENEEA. This chain's CDR3 is CASSWGTGGLGYTF. DNA for the CDR3: TGTGCCAGCAGTTGGGGGACAGGGGGCCTTGGCTACACCTTC.

This clonotype was counted at least ten times. The V gene is TRBV20-1, the J gene TRBJ2-7; D not resolved. The CDR3 extends over 12 amino acids. V was cut by 1 base and J by 2 bases, with 6 bases left in between. Per germline, CDR1 DFQATT and CDR2 SNEGSKA (reference sequence). The CDR3 protein is CSARAGPYEQYF. The CDR3, as DNA: TGCAGTGCTAGAGCGGGTCCCTACGAGCAGTACTTC.

This clonotype has a handful of counts. The chain links TRBV15 to TRBJ2-1, with D tentatively TRBD2 (5 bases). This CDR3 contains 14 residues. The V end lost 1 base, the J end lost 8 bases, and 12 bases lay between the germline ends. CDR1 and CDR2 (germline): LNHNV, YYDKDF (reference sequence). The CDR3 protein is CATSRGVQRDEQFF. The DNA for the CDR3 is TGTGCCACCAGCAGAGGGGTCCAGAGGGATGAGCAGTTCTTC.

By its share, this clonotype is medium-sized. V usage is TRBV14 and J usage is TRBJ2-1; D ambiguous. Germline V CDR1 and CDR2: SGHDN, FVKESK. The CDR3 is 12 amino acids. Trimming shortened V by 3 bases and J by 6 bases, and 6 bases separated the two germline ends. In DNA form, the CDR3 reads TGTGCCAGCAGCCACCGCGCCAATGAGCAGTTCTTC. Protein sequence: CASSHRANEQFF.

This clonotype was seen at least ten times. The V gene is TRBV25-1, the J gene TRBJ2-3, with TRBD2 as a possible D gene (5 bases). The CDR3 runs to 14 residues. CDR1 is MGHDK and CDR2 is SYGVNS in the germline V gene. The germline V and J ends were trimmed by 7 bases and 0 bases, with 11 bases remaining between them. As DNA, the CDR3 is TGTGCCAGCATGAGGGATGGGAGCACAGATACGCAGTATTTT. Protein sequence: CASMRDGSTDTQYF.

This clonotype was seen at least ten times. This sequence joins TRBV20-1 and TRBJ1-5; a possible D gene is TRBD1 (6 bases). Germline CDR1 DFQATT, CDR2 SNEGSKA (reference sequence). Trimming cost V 3 bases and J 4 bases, with 13 bases left between them. CDR3 size: 14 residues. CDR3 residues: CSASLQGKNQPQHF. CDR3 in DNA: TGCAGTGCTAGTTTACAGGGCAAAAATCAGCCCCAGCATTTT.